This TCR beta chain was sequenced for a study of T cell responses to AZD1222 COVID-19 vaccine. Overall study results and limits: The CD4 TCRs associated with vaccination extended across spike and predominated at 160-218 and 743-854. When two AZD1222 doses had been given, Spike-specific TCR breadth and depth rose. Close to half of spike-specific TCRs reportedly recognize unmutated variant regions.

Concerning this clone: The antigen is not known.

Using immunoSEQ multiplex PCR, the repertoire was profiled, and TCRdb retains in-frame clones only, with some absent. The sample comprises over 130,000 clones, approximately 90% of which are singletons, and about 3.4% rests with the top ten. Trimming took off 4 bases at V and 0 bases at J, with 10 bases between the two ends. The CDR3 has 15 amino acids. In germline, CDR1 is MNHEY, CDR2 SMNVEV (reference sequence). V is TRBV27 and J is TRBJ2-1; D is perhaps TRBD1 (6 bases). The receptor was isolated from an adult who received the AZD1222 COVID-19 vaccine. The source was peripheral blood, collected 28 days after the second AZD1222 dose. The CDR3 nucleotides are TGTGCCAGCAGTTCCACAGGGAGCTCCTACAATGAGCAGTTCTTC. Its protein product is CASSSTGSSYNEQFF.